This entry lists 32 T cell receptor beta chains sequenced from one sample in a study of cytomegalovirus exposure and HLA in healthy donors. Primers for the PCR totalled 60 Vbeta and 13 Jbeta. Data came from immunoSEQ multiplex PCR; TCRdb stores just in-frame clones and leaves some out. Of roughly 150,000 clones listed, roughly 80% were seen once; the top ten hold under 15%. The material sequenced was PBMCs. Receptor source: a woman in her thirties or forties in good health and CMV-seronegative.

The chain carries TRBV5-6 and TRBJ2-1; tentatively, D is TRBD1 (7 bases). The germline CDR1 and CDR2 sequences are SGHDT and YYEEEE. The CDR3 covers 18 residues. The germline V and J ends were trimmed by 2 bases and 1 base, with 19 bases remaining between them. CDR3 in amino acids: CASSFYQGDWGSYNEQFF. The CDR3 coding sequence is TGTGCCAGCAGCTTTTACCAGGGGGACTGGGGTTCCTACAATGAGCAGTTCTTC.

The rearrangement joins TRBV7-9 to TRBJ2-7; 7 nucleotides align to TRBD2. V was clipped by 3 bases and J by 2 bases; unmatched bases: 1. CDR1 and CDR2 from the germline V gene are SEHNR and FQNEAQ (reference sequence). The CDR3 is 13 residues long. The CDR3 region is CASSFTSAYEQYF. The CDR3 bases are TGTGCCAGCAGCTTTACTAGCGCCTACGAGCAGTACTTC.

Regarding this clone: The junction departs from the called germline gene at one end, perhaps through a read error. The sample carries other DNA sequences with the same CDR3. The genes are TRBV5-1 and TRBJ1-6, with D perhaps matching TRBD1 (6 bases). CDR1 and CDR2 from the germline V gene are SGHRS and YFSETQ. This CDR3 contains 14 residues. The CDR3 here is CASSFSQGDSPLHF. The CDR3 coding sequence is TGCGCCAGTAGCTTCTCACAGGGCGATTCACCCCTCCACTTT.

This chain uses TRBV4-1 with TRBJ2-6; no clear D. The length of the CDR3 is 16 residues. Germline values: CDR1 MGHRA, CDR2 YSYEKL. Trimming took off 3 bases at V and 2 bases at J, with 11 bases between the two ends. CDR3 sequence: CASSQPTVTGANVLTF. As DNA, the CDR3 is TGCGCCAGCAGCCAGCCCACAGTTACTGGGGCCAACGTCCTGACTTTC.

The rearrangement links TRBV18 to TRBJ2-7; a weak D match, TRBD1 (5 bases). With 2 bases removed from V and 2 bases from J, the gap between germline ends came to 13 bases. The CDR3 is 15 residues long. Germline V CDR1 and CDR2: KGHSH, LQKENI. The CDR3 protein is CASSPRQQGAYEQYF. CDR3 sequence (DNA): TGTGCCAGCTCACCAAGACAGCAAGGAGCCTACGAGCAGTACTTC.

The V gene is TRBV6-5, the J gene TRBJ2-5; D may be TRBD2 (6 bases). Germline CDR1 MNHEY, CDR2 SVGAGI. The CDR3 totals 16 residues. Trimming took 2 bases from V and 1 from J, leaving 14 bases between them. Written as DNA, the CDR3 is TGTGCCAGCAGTTACCTCCGGGGGACGTTCCAAGAGACCCAGTACTTC. Amino acid sequence: CASSYLRGTFQETQYF.

This rearrangement joins TRBV7-9 to TRBJ2-2; 11 positions agree with TRBD1. V shed 4 bases, J shed 5 bases, and the junction held 3 bases outside the gene matches. The germline V gene has CDR1 SEHNR and CDR2 FQNEAQ (reference sequence). The CDR3 length is 15 residues. The CDR3 loop reads CASSYRDRGTGELFF. For the CDR3, the DNA is TGTGCCAGCAGCTACCGGGACAGGGGGACCGGGGAGCTGTTTTTT.

This clone appeared a single time. The chain has TRBV28 and TRBJ2-7; possibly TRBD1 for D (5 bases). This CDR3 comprises 15 residues. Germline values: CDR1 MDHEN, CDR2 SYDVKM. V gave up 3 bases and J gave up 2 bases, with 14 bases separating them. The CDR3 region is CASSFLRGDPYEQYF. The CDR3 DNA sequence: TGTGCCAGCAGTTTTTTAAGGGGCGACCCCTACGAGCAGTACTTC. The full variable domain, its missing parts supplied by reference TRBV28 and TRBJ2-7, is DVKVTQSSRYLVKRTGEKVFLECVQDMDHENMFWYRQDPGLGLRLIYFSYDVKMKEKGDIPEGYSVSREKKERFSLILESASTNQTSMYLCASSFLRGDPYEQYFGPGTRLTVT.

V and J are TRBV28 and TRBJ2-2; 9 positions agree with TRBD2. CDR1 and CDR2 (germline): MDHEN, SYDVKM. Losses at the gene ends were 6 bases for V and 1 base for J; bases not matched to a gene: 6. CDR3 length equals 16 residues. The CDR3 protein is CASRTETSGNTGELFF. CDR3 sequence (DNA): TGTGCCAGCAGAACAGAGACTAGCGGGAACACCGGGGAGCTGTTTTTT. Full variable domain (rest looked up from reference TRBV28 and TRBJ2-2): DVKVTQSSRYLVKRTGEKVFLECVQDMDHENMFWYRQDPGLGLRLIYFSYDVKMKEKGDIPEGYSVSREKKERFSLILESASTNQTSMYLCASRTETSGNTGELFFGEGSRLTVL.

The rearrangement uses TRBV7-2 and TRBJ1-1; D might be TRBD1 (5 bases). The V and J ends lost 5 bases and 1 base respectively, with 11 bases between them. The germline gives CDR1 SGHTA, CDR2 FQGNSA. This CDR3 is built from 14 residues. For the CDR3, the DNA is TGTGCCAGCAGCAGCCGGGGGGGGAACACTGAAGCTTTCTTT. Residues: CASSSRGGNTEAFF.

The V call is TRBV2, the J call TRBJ1-1, with D possibly being TRBD1 (6 bases). Trimming pared 6 bases from V and 5 bases from J, leaving 19 bases between. CDR1 and CDR2 (germline): SNHLY, FYNNEI. The CDR3 extends over 15 amino acids. The chain's CDR3 is CASSPYMTGSTEAFF. The DNA for the CDR3 is TGTGCCAGCAGCCCCTACATGACAGGAAGTACTGAAGCTTTCTTT.

J is TRBJ1-2 and V is TRBV6-5; TRBD1 matches at 9 bases. CDR1 is MNHEY, CDR2 SVGAGI, per germline. This CDR3 has 15 amino acids. With 2 bases clipped from V and 4 bases from J, the junction kept 5 bases outside the gene matches. The CDR3 loop reads CASSYQGQGTYGYTF. The CDR3, as DNA: TGTGCCAGCAGTTACCAAGGACAGGGGACCTATGGCTACACCTTC.

This chain uses TRBV12-2 with TRBJ2-7; TRBD2 was called by the table and not checked on the DNA. TRBV12-2 has pseudogene status. The CDR3 sequence is 13 residues long. CDR3 amino acids: CASRPSTSYEQYF. CDR3 coding DNA: TGTGCAAGTCGCCCCTCGACTAGCTACGAGCAGTACTTC.

This sequence joins TRBV5-1 and TRBJ2-7, with D tentatively TRBD2 (5 bases). The CDR3 totals 14 residues. The V gene lost 1 base and the J gene lost 1 base, with 9 bases spanning the gap. Germline V gene lookup returns CDR1 SGHRS and CDR2 YFSETQ. CDR3 sequence: CASSLQEGSYEQYF. The CDR3 DNA is TGCGCCAGCAGCTTGCAAGAGGGATCCTACGAGCAGTACTTC.

J is TRBJ2-3 and V is TRBV5-1; 13 bases align to TRBD2. Losses at the gene ends were 0 bases for V and 5 bases for J; bases not matched to a gene: 6. CDR3 length: 17 amino acids. CDR1 is SGHRS and CDR2 is YFSETQ in the germline V gene. DNA for the CDR3: TGCGCCAGCAGCTTGGATACTAGCGGGGGGGCCAGAGATACGCAGTATTTT. Its translation: CASSLDTSGGARDTQYF. The whole variable domain, remainder taken from reference TRBV5-1 and TRBJ2-3, is KAGVTQTPRYLIKTRGQQVTLSCSPISGHRSVSWYQQTPGQGLQFLFEYFSETQRNKGNFPGRFSGRQFSNSRSEMNVSTLELGDSALYLCASSLDTSGGARDTQYFGPGTRLTVL.

The chain links TRBV28 to TRBJ1-1; TRBD1 matches at 7 bases. The germline gives CDR1 MDHEN, CDR2 SYDVKM. The CDR3 extends over 14 amino acids. The V gene end was trimmed by 6 bases and the J gene end by 4 bases; junction bases not matched to a gene: 8. CDR3 DNA: TGTGCCAGCAGACCCGACAGGGTGGGCACTGAAGCTTTCTTT. The encoded protein is CASRPDRVGTEAFF.

This chain joins TRBV6-5 and TRBJ1-6; TRBD1 is a possible D gene (5 bases). The V end lost 0 bases, the J end lost 8 bases, and 5 bases lay between the germline ends. Per germline, CDR1 MNHEY and CDR2 SVGAGI. CDR3 length: 13 amino acids. This CDR3 is CASSYSRDSPLHF. The DNA of the CDR3 is TGTGCCAGCAGTTACTCCAGGGATTCACCCCTCCACTTT.

The CDR3 spells CASSGSGSPAKNIQYF. CDR3 bases: TGCGCCAGCAGTGGAAGCGGGAGCCCAGCCAAAAACATTCAGTACTTC. The V call is TRBV10-1, the J call TRBJ2-4; 8 bases match TRBD2. This CDR3 comprises 16 residues. From germline, CDR1 is WNHNN and CDR2 SYGVQD (reference sequence). V lost 4 bases, J lost 0 bases, and 5 bases stayed unmatched.

This clone was counted once. The chain combines TRBV11-3 with TRBJ2-2; a possible D gene is TRBD2 (7 bases). This CDR3 contains 15 residues. V lost 5 bases to trimming and J lost 4 bases, with 14 bases between them. The germline V gene has CDR1 SGHNT and CDR2 YENEEA. CDR3 in DNA: TGTGCCAGCAGCCGACGGGGGGCGAGCACCGGGGAGCTGTTTTTT. Translating it yields CASSRRGASTGELFF.

The chain combines TRBV7-2 with TRBJ2-7; 10 bases map to TRBD2. V dropped 2 bases and J dropped 6; count of bases not matched to a gene: 7. CDR3 length: 15 amino acids. Germline CDR1 reads SGHTA; CDR2 reads FQGNSA. The CDR3 sequence: CASSLTGLAEGEQYF. The CDR3 nucleotides are TGTGCCAGCAGCTTAACAGGACTAGCGGAAGGCGAGCAGTACTTC.

V gene TRBV28 combines with J gene TRBJ2-5, with D possibly being TRBD1 (5 bases). There are 12 residues in the CDR3. Germline CDR1 and CDR2: MDHEN and SYDVKM. The germline V and J ends were trimmed by 5 bases and 11 bases, with 15 bases remaining between them. This CDR3 is CASSIPGYQQYF. CDR3 DNA: TGTGCCAGCAGTATCCCAGGGTATCAGCAGTACTTC.

V is TRBV2 and J is TRBJ1-1; 8 nucleotides match TRBD1. V shed 7 bases and J 5 bases; nucleotides not matched to a gene: 6. Germline CDR1 is SNHLY and CDR2 is FYNNEI. The CDR3 extends over 13 amino acids. The CDR3: CASTGQVPTEAFF. The CDR3 DNA is TGTGCCAGCACGGGACAGGTCCCGACTGAAGCTTTCTTT. The full variable domain, with the rest looked up from reference TRBV2 and TRBJ1-1, is EPEVTQTPSHQVTQMGQEVILRCVPISNHLYFYWYRQILGQKVEFLVSFYNNEISEKSEIFDDQFSVERPDGSNFTLKIRSTKLEDSAMYFCASTGQVPTEAFFGQGTRLTVV.

This chain connects TRBV7-9 to TRBJ2-1; a weak D match, TRBD2 (6 bases). The CDR3 extends over 15 amino acids. V was cut by 1 base and J by 6 bases, with 13 bases left in between. Germline V gene data show CDR1 as SEHNR and CDR2 as FQNEAQ (reference sequence). The CDR3 spells CASSLGGLTFNEQFF. Here the CDR3 DNA reads TGTGCCAGCAGCTTAGGGGGACTCACATTCAATGAGCAGTTCTTC.

V usage is TRBV5-1 and J usage is TRBJ2-5; 8 bases map to TRBD1. Germline CDR1 SGHRS, CDR2 YFSETQ. V shed 1 base, J shed 0 bases, and the junction held 11 bases outside the gene matches. The CDR3 is 18 residues long. The CDR3 sequence is CASSLSRTGREYQETQYF. CDR3 in DNA: TGCGCCAGCAGCTTGAGTCGGACAGGGCGAGAGTACCAAGAGACCCAGTACTTC. Based on the CDR3 plus reference TRBV5-1 and TRBJ2-5, the full variable domain is KAGVTQTPRYLIKTRGQQVTLSCSPISGHRSVSWYQQTPGQGLQFLFEYFSETQRNKGNFPGRFSGRQFSNSRSEMNVSTLELGDSALYLCASSLSRTGREYQETQYFGPGTRLLVL.

The V and J genes are TRBV19 and TRBJ2-7; D unclear. Per the germline V gene, CDR1 is LNHDA and CDR2 is SQIVND (reference sequence). The CDR3 sequence is 13 residues long. V lost 2 bases to trimming and J lost 5 bases, with 10 bases between them. CDR3 nucleotides: TGTGCCAGTAGTATACTACGAGGTGACGAGCAGTACTTC. As protein: CASSILRGDEQYF.

The CDR3 DNA reads as TGCAGCGTTGAACACACAGGAACACCCTACGAGCAGTACTTC. It is translated as CSVEHTGTPYEQYF. This chain connects TRBV29-1 to TRBJ2-7; weak D call: TRBD1 (5 bases). Trimming pared 2 bases from V and 2 bases from J, leaving 13 bases between. Germline V gene lookup returns CDR1 SQVTM and CDR2 ANQGSEA. CDR3 length equals 14 residues.

The rearrangement uses TRBV19 and TRBJ1-1; D is undetermined. V shed 5 bases and J shed 0 bases, with 7 bases lying between them. This CDR3 is built from 13 residues. Germline values: CDR1 LNHDA, CDR2 SQIVND (reference sequence). This CDR3 is CASSSSMNTEAFF. For the CDR3, the DNA is TGTGCCAGTAGTTCCAGTATGAACACTGAAGCTTTCTTT.

This clone was picked up one time. The V call is TRBV7-2, the J call TRBJ1-5; possibly TRBD1 for D (6 bases). The CDR3 is 15 amino acids. Germline V lookup: CDR1 SGHTA, CDR2 FQGNSA. V dropped 6 bases and J dropped 5 bases, with 17 bases sitting between them. The DNA for the CDR3 is TGTGCCAGCAGTATGAACAGGGAGAGTTATCAGCCCCAGCATTTT. Protein product: CASSMNRESYQPQHF.

The V gene is TRBV6-1, the J gene TRBJ1-3; D perhaps matches TRBD1 (6 bases). The V gene lost 2 bases and the J gene lost 4 bases, with 15 bases spanning the gap. There are 16 residues in the CDR3. Germline values: CDR1 MNHNS, CDR2 SASEGT. CDR3: CASSESGAVAGNTIYF. As DNA, the CDR3 is TGTGCCAGCAGTGAATCAGGGGCCGTAGCCGGAAACACCATATATTTT.

V is TRBV28 and J is TRBJ2-5, with TRBD1 as a possible D gene (5 bases). The CDR3 loop spans 13 amino acids. Germline CDR1 and CDR2: MDHEN and SYDVKM. V was trimmed by 4 bases and J by 5 bases, leaving 11 bases between them. This CDR3 is CASSSPGLETQYF. The DNA for the CDR3 is TGTGCCAGCAGTTCACCAGGGCTTGAGACCCAGTACTTC.

The chain is built from TRBV7-6 and TRBJ1-1, with a possible D match to TRBD1 (6 bases). Trimming pared 5 bases from V and 1 base from J, leaving 11 bases between. This CDR3 is built from 14 residues. CDR1 is SGHVS, CDR2 FNYEAQ, per germline. CDR3 residues: CASSPGGRNTEAFF. Here the CDR3 DNA reads TGTGCCAGCAGCCCGGGGGGGCGGAACACTGAAGCTTTCTTT.

The chain is built from TRBV9 and TRBJ2-2; D is perhaps TRBD1 (6 bases). Trimming removed 7 bases at V and 4 bases at J, with 11 bases between. Germline V gene lookup returns CDR1 SGDLS and CDR2 YYNGEE. This CDR3 spans 13 amino acids. CDR3 region: CASSWGPTGELFF. The CDR3 nucleotides are TGTGCCAGCTCGTGGGGGCCCACCGGGGAGCTGTTTTTT.